This TCR beta chain was recorded in a study of CD8 T cells in ankylosing spondylitis. Study-wide findings and caveats: Characteristic of ankylosing spondylitis blood, it appeared, was a TCR beta motif comprising 7 to 9 highly homologous variants. Reportedly, significant enrichment of disease-linked clones occurred in matched ankylosing spondylitis synovial fluid.

This clonotype was detected ten times or more. What it binds is unknown. Germline V gene data show CDR1 as MDHEN and CDR2 as SYDVKM. This CDR3 spans 14 amino acids. Trimming left V 3 bases short and J 2 bases short, with 11 bases between. MiXCR, applied by TCRdb to the 5' RACE reads, yields one record per CDR3 protein. The sample holds approximately 520,000 distinct CDR3 sequences, roughly 5.3% seen once. The rearrangement links TRBV28 to TRBJ2-7, with D hard to call. The receptor comes from a male donor with ankylosing spondylitis. Sample: blood, either unsorted or a sorted T cell fraction (not recorded which). CDR3 loop: CASSFPESTYEQYF. CDR3 sequence (DNA): TGTGCCAGCAGTTTCCCGGAGTCGACCTACGAGCAGTACTTC.